This section outlines one TCR beta chain sequence together with its context. The entry originates in a study of blood T cell repertoires in COVID-19. About the research overall: Sources were T cells, B-cell-depleted T cells, or PBMCs; the material itself was cDNA or gDNA.

Germline V gene data show CDR1 as GTSNPN and CDR2 as SVGIG (reference sequence). The CDR3 runs to 16 residues. V was cut by 2 bases and J by 4 bases, with 18 bases left in between. Original handling: Reference gene primer amplification yielded estimated nucleated cell counts. Measured with immunoSEQ multiplex PCR; TCRdb has only the in-frame clones, and not every one. V, J and clone size derive from that table, while D and trimming were established from the DNA sequence. Among about 390,000 clones, 87% were seen once, and the ten largest hold 2.3%. This TCR derives from a woman aged 60-75 years with COVID-19, enrolled during active disease. The sequenced sample consisted of peripheral blood. This chain links TRBV30 with TRBJ1-3, with D maybe TRBD1 (5 bases). This CDR3 reads CAWSSMGQGGGNTIYF. The CDR3 nucleotides read TGTGCCTGGAGTTCGATGGGGCAGGGAGGGGGAAACACCATATATTTT.